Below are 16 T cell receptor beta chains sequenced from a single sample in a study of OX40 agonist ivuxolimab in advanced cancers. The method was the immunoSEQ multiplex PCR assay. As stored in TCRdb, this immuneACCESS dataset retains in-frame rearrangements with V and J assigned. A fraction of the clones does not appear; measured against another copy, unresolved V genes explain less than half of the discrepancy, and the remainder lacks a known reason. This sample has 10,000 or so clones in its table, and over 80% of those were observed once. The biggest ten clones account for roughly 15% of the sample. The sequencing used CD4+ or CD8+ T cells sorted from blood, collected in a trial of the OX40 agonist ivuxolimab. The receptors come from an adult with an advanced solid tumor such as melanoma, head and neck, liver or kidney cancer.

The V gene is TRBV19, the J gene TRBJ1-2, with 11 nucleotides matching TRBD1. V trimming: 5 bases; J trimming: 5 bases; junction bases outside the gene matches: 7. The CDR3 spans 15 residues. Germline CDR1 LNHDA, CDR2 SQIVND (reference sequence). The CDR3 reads CASSLGQGAAYGYTF. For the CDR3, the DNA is TGTGCCAGTAGTCTCGGACAGGGGGCTGCTTATGGCTACACCTTC.

The CDR3 is CASSWVDTDTQYF. DNA for the CDR3: TGTGCCAGCAGTTGGGTTGACACAGATACGCAGTATTTT. V is TRBV6-6 and J is TRBJ2-3; no clear D gene. The CDR3 has 13 residues. The V gene's germline CDR1 is MNHNY and CDR2 SVGAGI (reference sequence). The V end was cut by 4 bases, the J end by 2 bases, with 7 bases between.

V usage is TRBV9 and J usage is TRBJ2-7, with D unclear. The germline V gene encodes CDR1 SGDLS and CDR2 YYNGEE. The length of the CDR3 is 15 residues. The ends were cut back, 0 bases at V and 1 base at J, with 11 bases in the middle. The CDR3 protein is CASSVGPRVSYEQYF. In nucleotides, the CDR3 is TGTGCCAGCAGCGTAGGCCCTCGGGTTTCCTACGAGCAGTACTTC.

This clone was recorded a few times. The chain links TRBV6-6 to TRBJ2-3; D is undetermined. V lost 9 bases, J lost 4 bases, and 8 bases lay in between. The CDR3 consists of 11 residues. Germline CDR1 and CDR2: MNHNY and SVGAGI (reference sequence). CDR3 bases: TGTGCCAGTAGCCACGCAGATACGCAGTATTTT. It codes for CASSHADTQYF.

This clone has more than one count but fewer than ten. CDR3 loop: CASIPWPAQGRETQYF. The CDR3 DNA reads TGTGCCAGCATCCCTTGGCCAGCACAGGGGAGAGAGACCCAGTACTTC. This chain uses TRBV5-6 with TRBJ2-5, with TRBD1 identical over 7 bases. The CDR3 has 16 amino acids. Germline CDR1 is SGHDT and CDR2 is YYEEEE. After removal of 6 bases from V and 4 bases from J, the junction contained 15 bases not matched to a gene.

The CDR3 DNA reads TGTGCCAGCAGCTCCGAACAGACAGGGTTCTCCTACAATGAGCAGTTCTTC. Its translation is CASSSEQTGFSYNEQFF. The chain couples TRBV7-9 to TRBJ2-1; 7 bases agree with TRBD1. Trimming removed 4 bases from V and 0 bases from J; junction bases left unmatched: 9. CDR1 is SEHNR and CDR2 is FQNEAQ in the germline V gene (reference sequence). There are 17 residues in the CDR3. Supplemented by reference TRBV7-9 and TRBJ2-1, the full variable domain reads DTGVSQNPRHKITKRGQNVTFRCDPISEHNRLYWYRQTLGQGPEFLTYFQNEAQLEKSRLLSDRFSAERPKGSFSTLEIQRTEQGDSAMYLCASSSEQTGFSYNEQFFGPGTRLTVL.

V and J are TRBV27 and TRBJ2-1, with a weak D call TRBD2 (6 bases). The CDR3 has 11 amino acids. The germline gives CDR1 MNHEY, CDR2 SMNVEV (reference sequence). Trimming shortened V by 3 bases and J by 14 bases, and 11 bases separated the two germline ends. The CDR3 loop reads CASSFGREEFF. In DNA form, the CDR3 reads TGTGCCAGCAGTTTTGGTAGGGAGGAGTTCTTC.

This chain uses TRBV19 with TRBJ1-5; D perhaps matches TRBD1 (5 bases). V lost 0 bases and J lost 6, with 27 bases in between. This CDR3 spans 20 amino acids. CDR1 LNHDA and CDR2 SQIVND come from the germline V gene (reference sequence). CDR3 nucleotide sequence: TGTGCCAGTAGTATAGATTCTCGGAGATTGGGGCGCGGGCCAGCTCAGCCCCAGCATTTT. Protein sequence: CASSIDSRRLGRGPAQPQHF.

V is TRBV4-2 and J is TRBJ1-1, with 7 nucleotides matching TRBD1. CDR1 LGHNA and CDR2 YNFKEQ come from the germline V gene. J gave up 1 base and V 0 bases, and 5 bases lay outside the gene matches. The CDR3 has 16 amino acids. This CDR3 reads CASSQDVRGWNTEAFF. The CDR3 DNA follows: TGTGCCAGCAGCCAAGATGTCAGGGGGTGGAACACTGAAGCTTTCTTT.

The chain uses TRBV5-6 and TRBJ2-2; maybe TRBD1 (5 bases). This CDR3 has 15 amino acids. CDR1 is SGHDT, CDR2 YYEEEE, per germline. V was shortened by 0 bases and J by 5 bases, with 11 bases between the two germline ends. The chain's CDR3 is CASSLGQPATGELFF. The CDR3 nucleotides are TGTGCCAGCAGCTTGGGACAGCCGGCTACCGGGGAGCTGTTTTTT.

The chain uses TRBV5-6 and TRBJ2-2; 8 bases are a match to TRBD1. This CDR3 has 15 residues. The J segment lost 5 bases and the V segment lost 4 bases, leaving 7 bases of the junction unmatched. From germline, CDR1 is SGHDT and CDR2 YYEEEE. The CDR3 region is CASSIRQGWTGELFF. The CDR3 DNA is TGTGCCAGCAGCATAAGACAGGGGTGGACCGGGGAGCTGTTTTTT.

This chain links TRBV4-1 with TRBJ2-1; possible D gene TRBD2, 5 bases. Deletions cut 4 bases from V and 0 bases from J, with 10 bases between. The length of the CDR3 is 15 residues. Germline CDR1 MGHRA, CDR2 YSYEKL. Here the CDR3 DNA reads TGCGCCAGCAGCCTGAGCGGTAGCTCCTACAATGAGCAGTTCTTC. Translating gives CASSLSGSSYNEQFF.

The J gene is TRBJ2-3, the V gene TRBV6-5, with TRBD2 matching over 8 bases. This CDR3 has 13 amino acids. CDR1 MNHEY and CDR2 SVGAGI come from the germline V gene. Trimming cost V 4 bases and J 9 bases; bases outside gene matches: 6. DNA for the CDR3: TGTGCCAGCAGTTTGGGGACTAGTGGGACGCAGTATTTT. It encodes CASSLGTSGTQYF.

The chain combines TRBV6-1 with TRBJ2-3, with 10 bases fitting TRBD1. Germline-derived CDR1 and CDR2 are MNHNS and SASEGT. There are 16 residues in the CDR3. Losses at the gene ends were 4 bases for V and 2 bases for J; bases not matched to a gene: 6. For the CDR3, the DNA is TGTGCCAGCAGTGCCCCGGGACAGGGGTACACAGATACGCAGTATTTT. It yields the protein CASSAPGQGYTDTQYF.

The CDR3 is CASSTPAGTGNTEAFF. The CDR3 coding sequence is TGTGCCAGCAGCACCCCCGCCGGGACGGGGAACACTGAAGCTTTCTTT. This chain connects TRBV7-9 to TRBJ1-1; TRBD1 might be the D (5 bases). Germline CDR1 is SEHNR and CDR2 is FQNEAQ (reference sequence). The CDR3 extends over 16 amino acids. Between the trimmed V and J ends, which lost 5 bases and 1 base, there was a span of 17 bases.

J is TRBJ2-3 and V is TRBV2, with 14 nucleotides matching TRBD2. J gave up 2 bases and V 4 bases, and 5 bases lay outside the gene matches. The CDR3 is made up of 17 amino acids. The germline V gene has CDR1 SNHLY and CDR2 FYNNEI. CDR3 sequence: CASSAGLAGANTDTQYF. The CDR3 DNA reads TGTGCCAGCAGTGCGGGACTAGCGGGAGCCAACACAGATACGCAGTATTTT.